Included here is one T cell receptor (beta chain) sequence, with context. This entry comes from a study of T cell changes during pregnancy in multiple sclerosis. The V segment lost 0 bases and the J segment 3 bases; nucleotides outside the gene matches: 8. The CDR3 length is 17 residues. Germline lookup yields CDR1 SGDLS and CDR2 YYNGEE. Profiling relied on immunoSEQ multiplex PCR, and the TCRdb table lists in-frame clones only, not all of them. The sample contains approximately 80,000 clones, around 93% of which appear only once. The sample in question was peripheral blood, obtained in the second trimester of pregnancy. The chain is built from TRBV9 and TRBJ2-7; 11 bases agree with TRBD1. The TCR sequence derives from a female donor in good health, enrolled as a control in a pregnancy study. This chain's CDR3 is CASSVEYGTGGFYEQYF. CDR3 bases: TGTGCCAGCAGCGTAGAATACGGGACAGGGGGGTTCTACGAGCAGTACTTC.